The 20 T cell receptor beta chains given below trace back to one sample, sequenced in a study of T cell changes during pregnancy in multiple sclerosis. Profiled with immunoSEQ multiplex PCR; TCRdb holds only in-frame clones, not every one. The sample has 85,000 to 90,000 clones, 94% seen once; the top ten hold about 1.6%. The sequencing here drew on peripheral blood, taken after pregnancy. The source of these receptors is a female donor in good health, enrolled as a control in a pregnancy study.

This clone has just one count. V gene TRBV18 combines with J gene TRBJ1-3; 9 positions match TRBD1. The CDR3 spans 17 residues. With V trimmed by 0 bases and J by 3 bases, 6 bases remained unmatched. Germline V lookup: CDR1 KGHSH, CDR2 LQKENI. The CDR3 sequence is CASSPPTGGSYGNTIYF. The CDR3 DNA reads TGTGCCAGCTCACCACCGACAGGGGGGAGCTATGGAAACACCATATATTTT.

This chain uses TRBV2 with TRBJ1-1; no firm D call. V lost 6 bases to trimming and J lost 2 bases, with 10 bases between them. This CDR3 is built from 13 residues. CDR1 and CDR2 from the germline V gene are SNHLY and FYNNEI. CDR3 nucleotides: TGTGCCAGCAGCTCAGGATTCAACACTGAAGCTTTCTTT. Amino acids: CASSSGFNTEAFF.

The chain has TRBV6-6 and TRBJ1-4, with unresolved D. CDR1 MNHNY and CDR2 SVGAGI come from the germline V gene (reference sequence). V was cut by 1 base and J by 5 bases, with 11 bases left in between. The CDR3 spans 15 residues. The chain's CDR3 is CASSYLGSGNEKLFF. The CDR3 nucleotides read TGTGCCAGCAGTTACTTGGGCAGCGGGAATGAAAAACTGTTTTTT.

This clone occurred a few times. The chain recombines TRBV4-1 with TRBJ2-1, with D maybe TRBD2 (6 bases). With 0 bases removed from V and 8 bases from J, the gap between germline ends came to 8 bases. The germline CDR1 and CDR2 sequences are MGHRA and YSYEKL. The CDR3 runs to 13 residues. This CDR3 is CASSQDWRDEQFF. In nucleotides, the CDR3 is TGCGCCAGCAGCCAAGATTGGAGGGATGAGCAGTTCTTC.

The rearrangement joins TRBV28 to TRBJ1-1; D gene unclear. Trimming removed 5 bases from V and 1 base from J, with 8 bases in between. This CDR3 spans 13 amino acids. Germline CDR1 reads MDHEN; CDR2 reads SYDVKM. CDR3 DNA sequence: TGTGCCAGCAGTCAAAGCCGGAACACTGAAGCTTTCTTT. Translation: CASSQSRNTEAFF.

This chain joins TRBV29-1 and TRBJ2-5; D perhaps matches TRBD1 (5 bases). This CDR3 spans 12 amino acids. V lost 6 bases, J lost 4 bases, and 12 bases lay in between. Germline lookup yields CDR1 SQVTM and CDR2 ANQGSEA. DNA for the CDR3: TGCAGCGTGGGCCTAGGGGTAGAGACCCAGTACTTC. It yields the protein CSVGLGVETQYF.

To note about this clone: Other DNA sequences within the sample encode an identical CDR3. The rearrangement joins TRBV18 to TRBJ1-5; D not resolved. This CDR3 contains 14 residues. Trimming removed 2 bases from V and 5 bases from J, with 10 bases in between. The V gene's germline CDR1 is KGHSH and CDR2 LQKENI. CDR3: CASSPKAEDQPQHF. The CDR3 DNA reads as TGTGCCAGCTCACCAAAGGCAGAGGATCAGCCCCAGCATTTT.

This clone appeared once. CDR3 amino acids: CASSETSGSINEQYF. The CDR3 bases are TGCGCCAGCAGCGAGACTAGCGGGAGTATCAACGAGCAGTACTTC. V and J are TRBV5-1 and TRBJ2-7, with 12 nucleotides matching TRBD2. Germline trimming cut 4 bases from V and 5 bases from J; bases unmatched to any gene: 7. The CDR3 spans 15 residues. Germline loops: CDR1 SGHRS, CDR2 YFSETQ.

This chain connects TRBV19 to TRBJ2-7; D gene unclear. The V and J ends lost 6 bases and 0 bases respectively, with 9 bases between them. The CDR3 runs to 13 residues. Germline V gene sequence: CDR1 LNHDA, CDR2 SQIVND (reference sequence). The CDR3 DNA sequence: TGTGCCAGTAGCGCTACGGGCTCCTACGAGCAGTACTTC. This sequence encodes CASSATGSYEQYF.

J is TRBJ2-1 and V is TRBV27; TRBD1 aligns across 7 bases. The V and J ends lost 6 bases and 6 bases, in that order; junction bases with no gene match: 2. CDR1 and CDR2 from the germline V gene are MNHEY and SMNVEV (reference sequence). This CDR3 comprises 12 residues. This CDR3 reads CASSHRGNEQFF. The CDR3 region has the DNA TGTGCCAGCAGCCACAGGGGCAATGAGCAGTTCTTC.

The rearrangement links TRBV30 to TRBJ1-2, with 9 bases matching TRBD1. Germline CDR1 and CDR2: GTSNPN and SVGIG (reference sequence). V dropped 3 bases and J dropped 8; count of bases not matched to a gene: 10. This CDR3 contains 14 residues. CDR3 amino acids: CAWRQRDRVIGYTF. In nucleotides, the CDR3 is TGTGCCTGGAGGCAACGGGACAGGGTAATAGGCTACACCTTC. The full variable domain, its missing parts supplied by reference TRBV30 and TRBJ1-2, is SQTIHQWPATLVQPVGSPLSLECTVEGTSNPNLYWYRQAAGRGLQLLFYSVGIGQISSEVPQNLSASRPQDRQFILSSKKLLLSDSGFYLCAWRQRDRVIGYTFGSGTRLTVV.

The gene calls are TRBV15 and TRBJ2-7; tentative D call: TRBD2 (6 bases). The CDR3 is made up of 14 amino acids. Germline lookup yields CDR1 LNHNV and CDR2 YYDKDF (reference sequence). With 3 bases removed from V and 2 bases from J, the gap between germline ends came to 11 bases. In DNA form, the CDR3 reads TGTGCCACCAGCAGGGGTAGCGGACCCTACGAGCAGTACTTC. It translates to CATSRGSGPYEQYF.

This clone was counted between two and nine times. V gene TRBV18 combines with J gene TRBJ1-1; D is perhaps TRBD1 (6 bases). Germline V gives CDR1 KGHSH, CDR2 LQKENI. This CDR3 comprises 14 residues. V was clipped by 5 bases and J by 3 bases, with 13 bases between them. CDR3 protein: CASSAFQGYTEAFF. The CDR3 nucleotides are TGTGCCAGCTCAGCATTTCAGGGGTACACTGAAGCTTTCTTT.

The V call is TRBV6-1, the J call TRBJ2-7; 7 bases are a match to TRBD1. The J segment lost 2 bases and the V segment lost 8 bases, leaving 9 bases of the junction unmatched. CDR1 and CDR2 from the germline V gene are MNHNS and SASEGT. The CDR3 covers 14 residues. The CDR3 region has the DNA TGTGCCAGCCGCTTTCTGGGACAGACCTACGAGCAGTACTTC. Its translation: CASRFLGQTYEQYF.

This clone was detected once. The chain carries TRBV28 and TRBJ2-2, with 7 bases aligning to TRBD1. CDR1 MDHEN and CDR2 SYDVKM come from the germline V gene. Trimming cost V 6 bases and J 3 bases; bases outside gene matches: 4. The CDR3 has 14 residues. CDR3 DNA: TGTGCCAGCAGACTAACAGGGGACACCGGGGAGCTGTTTTTT. Protein sequence: CASRLTGDTGELFF.

The V call is TRBV7-9, the J call TRBJ2-5, with D possibly matching TRBD1 (6 bases). This CDR3 has 15 amino acids. The V gene lost 5 bases and the J gene lost 0 bases, with 13 bases spanning the gap. Per the germline V gene, CDR1 is SEHNR and CDR2 is FQNEAQ (reference sequence). The CDR3 DNA is TGTGCCAGCAGCACCGCCTGGGACAACCAAGAGACCCAGTACTTC. Encoded protein: CASSTAWDNQETQYF.

The rearrangement joins TRBV4-1 to TRBJ2-2; no clear D. Germline-derived CDR1 and CDR2 are MGHRA and YSYEKL. The CDR3 loop spans 13 amino acids. The V end lost 1 base, the J end lost 8 bases, and 8 bases lay between the germline ends. The CDR3: CASSQGGTGELFF. The CDR3 region has the DNA TGCGCCAGCAGCCAAGGTGGCACAGGGGAGCTGTTTTTT.

DNA for the CDR3: TGTGCCAGCAGTTTGGCAGGGACTAGTATCTATGGCTACACCTTC. Translated: CASSLAGTSIYGYTF. V is TRBV27 and J is TRBJ1-2; tentatively, D is TRBD1 (5 bases). CDR1 is MNHEY, CDR2 SMNVEV, per germline (reference sequence). Trimming removed 3 bases at V and 4 bases at J, with 15 bases between. This CDR3 region has 15 residues.

J is TRBJ2-3 and V is TRBV5-1, with TRBD1 matching 10 bases. CDR1 SGHRS and CDR2 YFSETQ come from the germline V gene. CDR3 length: 16 residues. Trimming at V came to 5 bases and at J to 12 bases, leaving 18 bases not matched to a gene. This CDR3 is CASSGDRDRGYTPQYF. Here the CDR3 DNA reads TGCGCCAGCAGTGGAGACCGGGACAGGGGATATACGCCACAGTATTTT. Full variable domain (missing parts from reference TRBV5-1 and TRBJ2-3): KAGVTQTPRYLIKTRGQQVTLSCSPISGHRSVSWYQQTPGQGLQFLFEYFSETQRNKGNFPGRFSGRQFSNSRSEMNVSTLELGDSALYLCASSGDRDRGYTPQYFGPGTRLTVL.

This sequence joins TRBV7-6 and TRBJ2-7; perhaps TRBD1 as D (6 bases). Germline V lookup: CDR1 SGHVS, CDR2 FNYEAQ. Trimming removed 5 bases at V and 0 bases at J, with 11 bases between. The CDR3 is 14 residues long. The DNA for the CDR3 is TGTGCCAGCAGCCCGATGACAGGCTCCTACGAGCAGTACTTC. It specifies CASSPMTGSYEQYF. The full variable domain, in which reference TRBV7-6 and TRBJ2-7 provide the parts outside the CDR3, is GAGVSQSPRYKVTKRGQDVALRCDPISGHVSLYWYRQALGQGPEFLTYFNYEAQQDKSGLPNDRFSAERPEGSISTLTIQRTEQRDSAMYRCASSPMTGSYEQYFGPGTRLTVT.